Following are 23 T cell receptor beta chains from one sample sequenced in a study of control samples from healthy donors and cancer patients. Repertoires were generated with immunoSEQ multiplex PCR, while TCRdb's copy carries only in-frame clones and drops some. The repertoire holds nearly 200,000 clones, with over 80% as singletons. The specimen sequenced was blood. These receptors were collected from a man aged 25 to 40 in good health.

As concerns this clone: The sample carries other DNA sequences with the same CDR3. The V gene is TRBV5-1, the J gene TRBJ2-7, with a weak D call TRBD1 (6 bases). With 3 bases removed from V and 1 base from J, the gap between germline ends came to 8 bases. The CDR3 runs 13 residues. Germline assignment: CDR1 SGHRS and CDR2 YFSETQ. This chain's CDR3 is CASSSQGSYEQYF. The CDR3 DNA reads TGCGCCAGCAGCTCACAGGGTTCCTACGAGCAGTACTTC.

The CDR3 region has the DNA TGTGCCAGCAATGCGGGCCAGGGCCCAAGTCTGGACGAGCAGTACTTC. Residues: CASNAGQGPSLDEQYF. V usage is TRBV2 and J usage is TRBJ2-7; D may match TRBD1 or TRBD2 (5 bases each). The CDR3 contains 16 residues. The V gene's germline CDR1 is SNHLY and CDR2 FYNNEI. Trimming cost V 7 bases and J 5 bases, with 24 bases left between them. The variable domain in full, completed from reference TRBV2 and TRBJ2-7, reads EPEVTQTPSHQVTQMGQEVILRCVPISNHLYFYWYRQILGQKVEFLVSFYNNEISEKSEIFDDQFSVERPDGSNFTLKIRSTKLEDSAMYFCASNAGQGPSLDEQYFGPGTRLTVT.

This sequence joins TRBV7-2 and TRBJ2-3, with 13 nucleotides matching TRBD2. The CDR3 extends over 16 amino acids. Germline CDR1 is SGHTA and CDR2 is FQGNSA. V gave up 4 bases and J gave up 4 bases; unmatched junction bases: 5. The CDR3 region is CASSYRLAGGSDTQYF. The CDR3 DNA follows: TGTGCCAGCAGCTATAGACTAGCGGGGGGCTCAGATACGCAGTATTTT.

The rearrangement joins TRBV3-1 (or the pseudogene TRBV3-2) to TRBJ1-2; D perhaps matches TRBD1 (5 bases). Per germline, CDR1 LGHDT and CDR2 YNNKEL (reference sequence). This CDR3 is built from 12 residues. Trimming took off 1 base at V and 6 bases at J, with 6 bases between the two ends. CDR3 nucleotides: TGTGCCAGCAGCCAAGTGGGGGATGGCTACACCTTC. Its protein product is CASSQVGDGYTF.

The chain recombines TRBV18 with TRBJ1-1; D might be TRBD1 (5 bases). The germline CDR1 and CDR2 sequences are KGHSH and LQKENI. CDR3 length: 15 amino acids. The germline V and J ends were trimmed by 4 bases and 6 bases, with 18 bases remaining between them. In DNA, the CDR3 is TGTGCCAGCTCACGCGAAAACACGCAGGGTTCTGAAGCTTTCTTT. It translates to CASSRENTQGSEAFF.

The V and J genes are TRBV19 and TRBJ2-3; 8 bases line up with TRBD2. Germline V lookup: CDR1 LNHDA, CDR2 SQIVND (reference sequence). The V segment lost 3 bases and the J segment 5 bases; nucleotides outside the gene matches: 4. This CDR3 has 14 residues. The CDR3 here is CASSISGAKDTQYF. CDR3 bases: TGTGCCAGTAGTATTAGCGGGGCGAAAGATACGCAGTATTTT. Combining the CDR3 with reference TRBV19 and TRBJ2-3 gives the whole variable domain DGGITQSPKYLFRKEGQNVTLSCEQNLNHDAMYWYRQDPGQGLRLIYYSQIVNDFQKGDIAEGYSVSREKKESFPLTVTSAQKNPTAFYLCASSISGAKDTQYFGPGTRLTVL.

The chain employs TRBV9 and TRBJ2-1; D gene unclear. Trimming removed 0 bases from V and 3 bases from J, with 22 bases in between. This CDR3 spans 19 amino acids. Germline V lookup: CDR1 SGDLS, CDR2 YYNGEE. The CDR3, as DNA: TGTGCCAGCAGCGTAGGAAGTGCTAACGGGCCCCTCGACTACAATGAGCAGTTCTTC. This encodes CASSVGSANGPLDYNEQFF.

The CDR3 bases are TGTGCCAGTCGCCTATGGGGGGGCCTGGGGACCGGGGAGCTGTTTTTT. This codes for CASRLWGGLGTGELFF. This rearrangement joins TRBV19 to TRBJ2-2; weak D call: TRBD2 (7 bases). Trimming pared 8 bases from V and 5 bases from J, leaving 21 bases between. The CDR3 totals 16 residues. Looked up from germline, CDR1 is LNHDA and CDR2 is SQIVND (reference sequence).

The chain combines TRBV3-1 (or the pseudogene TRBV3-2) with TRBJ1-1; no clear D. From germline, CDR1 is LGHDT and CDR2 YNNKEL (reference sequence). Trimming pared 3 bases from V and 1 base from J, leaving 3 bases between. The CDR3 spans 12 residues. The DNA for the CDR3 is TGTGCCAGCAGCCAGGGGAACACTGAAGCTTTCTTT. Its translation is CASSQGNTEAFF.

This rearrangement joins TRBV7-9 to TRBJ1-4, with unresolved D. The CDR3 consists of 12 residues. Trimming left V 10 bases short and J 4 bases short, with 10 bases between. CDR1 and CDR2 from the germline V gene are SEHNR and FQNEAQ (reference sequence). In DNA, the CDR3 is TGTGCCACCATAGCCGGTAATGAAAAACTGTTTTTT. Its translation is CATIAGNEKLFF. Using reference TRBV7-9 and TRBJ1-4 for the parts outside the CDR3, the full variable domain is DTGVSQNPRHKITKRGQNVTFRCDPISEHNRLYWYRQTLGQGPEFLTYFQNEAQLEKSRLLSDRFSAERPKGSFSTLEIQRTEQGDSAMYLCATIAGNEKLFFGSGTQLSVL.

This clone was observed a single time. The genes are TRBV11-2 and TRBJ2-4; D is unresolved. Trimming took off 4 bases at V and 10 bases at J, with 8 bases between the two ends. CDR3 length: 11 amino acids. The V gene's germline CDR1 is SGHAT and CDR2 FQNNGV. Here the CDR3 DNA reads TGTGCCAGCAGCTCCACTATAATTCAGTACTTC. Its protein product is CASSSTIIQYF.

V is TRBV29-1 and J is TRBJ2-3; D perhaps matches TRBD1 (5 bases). Trimming took 4 bases from V and 0 from J, leaving 14 bases between them. Germline CDR1 reads SQVTM; CDR2 reads ANQGSEA. The CDR3 length is 15 residues. CDR3 loop: CSVALGTGSTDTQYF. In DNA, the CDR3 is TGCAGCGTTGCTTTGGGTACAGGCAGCACAGATACGCAGTATTTT.

This sequence joins TRBV18 and TRBJ2-3; D not certain. CDR3 length equals 18 residues. The ends were cut back, 2 bases at V and 4 bases at J, with 22 bases in the middle. Looked up from germline, CDR1 is KGHSH and CDR2 is LQKENI. In nucleotides, the CDR3 is TGTGCCAGCTCACCATTTCTCGTAACGAATGGAGCCCCAGATACGCAGTATTTT. Amino acid sequence: CASSPFLVTNGAPDTQYF. Full variable domain (remainder filled in from reference TRBV18 and TRBJ2-3): NAGVMQNPRHLVRRRGQEARLRCSPMKGHSHVYWYRQLPEEGLKFMVYLQKENIIDESGMPKERFSAEFPKEGPSILRIQQVVRGDSAAYFCASSPFLVTNGAPDTQYFGPGTRLTVL.

The V gene is TRBV6-4, the J gene TRBJ2-6; D unclear. Germline V CDR1 and CDR2: MRHNA, SNTAGT. CDR3 length: 14 residues. With 3 bases removed from V and 1 base from J, the gap between germline ends came to 4 bases. The chain's CDR3 is CASSEQSGANVLTF. In DNA, the CDR3 is TGTGCCAGCAGTGAACAGTCTGGGGCCAACGTCCTGACTTTC.

The J gene is TRBJ1-1, the V gene TRBV4-1; no clear D. The CDR3 length is 15 residues. The V gene's germline CDR1 is MGHRA and CDR2 YSYEKL. The V end was cut by 2 bases, the J end by 0 bases, with 10 bases between. This CDR3 reads CASSQRAAMNTEAFF. The CDR3 DNA is TGCGCCAGCAGCCAAAGGGCGGCGATGAACACTGAAGCTTTCTTT.

The chain recombines TRBV6-5 with TRBJ1-2, with D possibly TRBD1 on 5 matching bases. Trimming took off 10 bases at V and 4 bases at J, with 13 bases between the two ends. Germline assignment: CDR1 MNHEY and CDR2 SVGAGI. This CDR3 is 12 amino acids long. CDR3 loop: CATTPTAYGYTF. The CDR3 DNA reads TGTGCCACTACCCCGACAGCCTATGGCTACACCTTC.

The chain uses TRBV7-8 and TRBJ1-6, with D unresolved. The CDR3 loop spans 13 amino acids. V was pared by 2 bases and J by 7 bases, with 6 bases between. The germline gives CDR1 SGHVS, CDR2 FQNEAQ. The CDR3 loop reads CASSLNGNSPLHF. The CDR3 DNA follows: TGTGCCAGCAGCTTAAACGGGAATTCACCCCTCCACTTT.

V usage is TRBV2 and J usage is TRBJ1-6; D unclear. The V gene's germline CDR1 is SNHLY and CDR2 FYNNEI. The CDR3 extends over 15 amino acids. The V and J ends lost 3 bases and 7 bases respectively, with 13 bases between them. The CDR3 here is CASSEWALGNSPLHF. The CDR3 nucleotides are TGTGCCAGCAGTGAGTGGGCCCTTGGGAATTCACCCCTCCACTTT.

This clone was observed a single time. The rearrangement uses TRBV5-6 and TRBJ2-3; the match to TRBD2 covers 9 bases. V lost 3 bases to trimming and J lost 2 bases; unmatched junction nucleotides: 7. The germline V gene has CDR1 SGHDT and CDR2 YYEEEE. This CDR3 region has 16 residues. CDR3 sequence: CASSSPKRGVTDTQYF. CDR3 DNA sequence: TGTGCCAGCAGCTCGCCCAAGCGGGGGGTCACAGATACGCAGTATTTT.

Here the CDR3 reads CASSLGSGGGSGYTF. In nucleotides, the CDR3 is TGTGCCAGCAGCTTAGGGTCGGGAGGGGGAAGCGGCTACACCTTC. The chain is built from TRBV7-8 and TRBJ1-2; a possible D gene is TRBD1 (6 bases). The CDR3 has 15 residues. Germline CDR1 is SGHVS and CDR2 is FQNEAQ. Trimming removed 1 base from V and 8 bases from J, with 17 bases in between.

This clone was counted a single time. The J gene is TRBJ1-6, the V gene TRBV5-6; D is uncertain. The CDR3 contains 15 residues. Looked up from germline, CDR1 is SGHDT and CDR2 is YYEEEE. The germline V and J ends were trimmed by 0 bases and 0 bases, with 4 bases remaining between them. In nucleotides, the CDR3 is TGTGCCAGCAGCTTGGGAAGCTCCTATAATTCACCCCTCCACTTT. Its translation: CASSLGSSYNSPLHF.

The chain carries TRBV4-1 and TRBJ2-1, with 8 positions matching TRBD2. Germline CDR1 is MGHRA and CDR2 is YSYEKL. This CDR3 spans 18 amino acids. The V gene end was trimmed by 2 bases and the J gene end by 7 bases; junction bases not matched to a gene: 16. The CDR3, as DNA: TGCGCCAGCAGCCAATCGCCCTCGGGAGGGGTGGCGGTAAATGAGCAGTTCTTC. Amino acids: CASSQSPSGGVAVNEQFF.

This chain joins TRBV5-6 and TRBJ2-4, with a weak D call TRBD1 (7 bases). V lost 1 base to trimming and J lost 0 bases, with 14 bases between them. Germline V CDR1 and CDR2: SGHDT, YYEEEE. The CDR3 runs 17 residues. The CDR3 DNA sequence: TGTGCCAGCAGCTTGTTCCACAGGGGACTAGCCAAAAACATTCAGTACTTC. Translated: CASSLFHRGLAKNIQYF.